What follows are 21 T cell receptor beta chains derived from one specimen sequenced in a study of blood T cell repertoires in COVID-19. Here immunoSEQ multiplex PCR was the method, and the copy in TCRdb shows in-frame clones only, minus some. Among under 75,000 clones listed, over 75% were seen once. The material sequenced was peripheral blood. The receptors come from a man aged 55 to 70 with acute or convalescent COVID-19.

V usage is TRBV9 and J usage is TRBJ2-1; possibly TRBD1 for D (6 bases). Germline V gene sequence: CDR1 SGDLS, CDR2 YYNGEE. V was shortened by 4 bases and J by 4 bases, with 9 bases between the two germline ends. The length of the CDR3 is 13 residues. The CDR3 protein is CASSNGQYNEQFF. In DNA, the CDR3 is TGTGCCAGCAGCAACGGACAGTACAATGAGCAGTTCTTC. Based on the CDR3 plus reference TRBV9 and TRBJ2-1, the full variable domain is DSGVTQTPKHLITATGQRVTLRCSPRSGDLSVYWYQQSLDQGLQFLIQYYNGEERAKGNILERFSAQQFPDLHSELNLSSLELGDSALYFCASSNGQYNEQFFGPGTRLTVL.

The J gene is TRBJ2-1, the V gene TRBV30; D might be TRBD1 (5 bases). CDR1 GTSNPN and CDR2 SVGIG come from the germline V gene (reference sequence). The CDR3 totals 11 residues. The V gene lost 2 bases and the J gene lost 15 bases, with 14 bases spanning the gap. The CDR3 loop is CAWSPTAGLFF. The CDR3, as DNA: TGTGCCTGGAGTCCCACCGCAGGGCTGTTCTTC.

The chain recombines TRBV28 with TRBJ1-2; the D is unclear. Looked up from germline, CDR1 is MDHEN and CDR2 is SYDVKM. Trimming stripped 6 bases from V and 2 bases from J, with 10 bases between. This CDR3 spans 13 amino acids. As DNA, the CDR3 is TGTGCCAGCAGCCTTCCACGGAACTATGGCTACACCTTC. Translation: CASSLPRNYGYTF.

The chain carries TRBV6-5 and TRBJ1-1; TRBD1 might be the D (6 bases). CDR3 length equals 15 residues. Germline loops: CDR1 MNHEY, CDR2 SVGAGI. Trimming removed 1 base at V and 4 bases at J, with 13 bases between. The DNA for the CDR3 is TGTGCCAGCAGTTACTATGGGGGCGAGGGCACTGAAGCTTTCTTT. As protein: CASSYYGGEGTEAFF.

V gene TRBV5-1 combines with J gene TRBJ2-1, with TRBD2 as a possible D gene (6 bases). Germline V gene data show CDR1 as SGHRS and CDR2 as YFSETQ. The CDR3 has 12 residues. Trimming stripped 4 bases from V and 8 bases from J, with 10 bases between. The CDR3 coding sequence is TGCGCCAGCAGCCTCGGAGGGTATGAGCAGTTCTTC. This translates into CASSLGGYEQFF.

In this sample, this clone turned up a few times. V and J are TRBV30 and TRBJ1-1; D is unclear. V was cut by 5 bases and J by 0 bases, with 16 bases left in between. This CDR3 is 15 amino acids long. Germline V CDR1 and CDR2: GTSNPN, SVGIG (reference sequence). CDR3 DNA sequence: TGTGCCTGGGTTGGCTTTGGCCGCATGAACACTGAAGCTTTCTTT. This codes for CAWVGFGRMNTEAFF.

DNA for the CDR3: TGTGCCAGTAGTGAGCCGACAGCGCACTACTATGGCTACACCTTC. This codes for CASSEPTAHYYGYTF. This sequence joins TRBV19 and TRBJ1-2; possible D gene TRBD1, 5 bases. The V gene's germline CDR1 is LNHDA and CDR2 SQIVND (reference sequence). The V end was cut by 5 bases, the J end by 3 bases, with 16 bases between. There are 15 residues in the CDR3. Looking up the rest from reference TRBV19 and TRBJ1-2 gives the full variable domain: DGGITQSPKYLFRKEGQNVTLSCEQNLNHDAMYWYRQDPGQGLRLIYYSQIVNDFQKGDIAEGYSVSREKKESFPLTVTSAQKNPTAFYLCASSEPTAHYYGYTFGSGTRLTVV.

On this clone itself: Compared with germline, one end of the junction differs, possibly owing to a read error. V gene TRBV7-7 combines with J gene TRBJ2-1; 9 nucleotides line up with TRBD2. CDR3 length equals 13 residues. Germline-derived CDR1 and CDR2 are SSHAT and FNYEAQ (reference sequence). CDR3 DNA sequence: TGTGCTAGCAGCCCCGGGCTAGCGGGGGAGCAGTTCTTC. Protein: CASSPGLAGEQFF. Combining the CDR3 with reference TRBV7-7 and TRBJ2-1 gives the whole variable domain GAGVSQSPRYKVTKRGQDVTLRCDPISSHATLYWYQQALGQGPEFLTYFNYEAQPDKSGLPSDRFSAERPEGSISTLTIQRTEQRDSAMYRCASSPGLAGEQFFGPGTRLTVL.

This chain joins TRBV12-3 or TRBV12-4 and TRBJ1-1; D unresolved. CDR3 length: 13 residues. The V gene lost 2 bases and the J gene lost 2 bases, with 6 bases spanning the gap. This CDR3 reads CASSLKSNTEAFF. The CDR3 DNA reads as TGTGCCAGCAGTTTAAAGAGTAACACTGAAGCTTTCTTT.

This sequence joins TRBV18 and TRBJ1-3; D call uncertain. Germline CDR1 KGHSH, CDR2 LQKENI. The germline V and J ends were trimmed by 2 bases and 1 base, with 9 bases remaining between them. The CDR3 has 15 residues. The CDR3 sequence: CASSPSVGSGNTIYF. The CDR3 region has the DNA TGTGCCAGCTCACCATCGGTCGGTTCTGGAAACACCATATATTTT.

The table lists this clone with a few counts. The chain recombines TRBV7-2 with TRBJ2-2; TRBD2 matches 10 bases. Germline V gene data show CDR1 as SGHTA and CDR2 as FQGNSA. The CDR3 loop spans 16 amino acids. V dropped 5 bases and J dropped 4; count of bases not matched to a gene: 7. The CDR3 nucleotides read TGTGCCAGCAGCCCAGCGGGGGGGCCGAGCACCGGGGAGCTGTTTTTT. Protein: CASSPAGGPSTGELFF.

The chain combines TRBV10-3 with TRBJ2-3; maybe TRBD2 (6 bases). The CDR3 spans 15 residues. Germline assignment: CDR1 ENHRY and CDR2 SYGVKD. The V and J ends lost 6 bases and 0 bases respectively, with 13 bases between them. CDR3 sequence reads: CAISLGTQSTDTQYF. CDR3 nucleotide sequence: TGTGCCATCAGCCTAGGGACTCAGAGCACAGATACGCAGTATTTT.

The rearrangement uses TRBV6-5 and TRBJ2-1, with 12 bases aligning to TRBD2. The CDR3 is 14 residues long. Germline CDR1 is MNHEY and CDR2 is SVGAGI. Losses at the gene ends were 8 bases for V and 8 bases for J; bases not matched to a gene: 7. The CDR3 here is CASAELAGGHEQFF. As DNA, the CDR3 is TGTGCCAGCGCGGAACTAGCGGGGGGCCATGAGCAGTTCTTC.

CDR3 sequence (DNA): TGTGCCAGCAGCTCCCAACCGGGACAGACTCAAGCGCAGTATTTT. Translated, it gives CASSSQPGQTQAQYF. The chain couples TRBV7-8 to TRBJ2-3, with 7 bases identical to TRBD1. The germline V gene encodes CDR1 SGHVS and CDR2 FQNEAQ. V trimming: 4 bases; J trimming: 10 bases; junction bases outside the gene matches: 14. The CDR3 is 15 residues long.

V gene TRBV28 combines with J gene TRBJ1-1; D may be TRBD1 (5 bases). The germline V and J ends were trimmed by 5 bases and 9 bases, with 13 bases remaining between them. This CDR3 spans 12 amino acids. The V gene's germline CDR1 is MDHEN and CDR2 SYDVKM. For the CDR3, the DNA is TGTGCCAGCAGTCCTAGGGGCCCCAAAGCTTTCTTT. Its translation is CASSPRGPKAFF.

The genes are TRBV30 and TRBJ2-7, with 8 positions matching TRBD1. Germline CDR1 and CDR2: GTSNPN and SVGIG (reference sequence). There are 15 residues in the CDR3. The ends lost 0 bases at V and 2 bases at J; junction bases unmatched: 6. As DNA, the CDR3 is TGTGCCTGGAGTGTAGGGCAGGGGGCCCCCTACGAGCAGTACTTC. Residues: CAWSVGQGAPYEQYF. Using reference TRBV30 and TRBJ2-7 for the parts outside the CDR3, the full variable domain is SQTIHQWPATLVQPVGSPLSLECTVEGTSNPNLYWYRQAAGRGLQLLFYSVGIGQISSEVPQNLSASRPQDRQFILSSKKLLLSDSGFYLCAWSVGQGAPYEQYFGPGTRLTVT.

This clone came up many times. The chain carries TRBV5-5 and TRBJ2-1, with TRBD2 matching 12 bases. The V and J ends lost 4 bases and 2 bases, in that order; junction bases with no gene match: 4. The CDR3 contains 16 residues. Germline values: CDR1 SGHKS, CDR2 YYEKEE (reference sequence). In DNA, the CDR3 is TGTGCCAGCAGCCTACTAGCGGGGGGAGCCTACAATGAGCAGTTCTTC. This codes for CASSLLAGGAYNEQFF.

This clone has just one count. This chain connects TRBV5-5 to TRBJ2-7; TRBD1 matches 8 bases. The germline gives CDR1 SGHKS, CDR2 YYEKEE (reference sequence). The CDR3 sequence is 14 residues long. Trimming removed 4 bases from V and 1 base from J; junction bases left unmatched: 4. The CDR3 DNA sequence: TGTGCCAGCAGCACCCGACAGGGGTCCTACGAGCAGTACTTC. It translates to CASSTRQGSYEQYF.

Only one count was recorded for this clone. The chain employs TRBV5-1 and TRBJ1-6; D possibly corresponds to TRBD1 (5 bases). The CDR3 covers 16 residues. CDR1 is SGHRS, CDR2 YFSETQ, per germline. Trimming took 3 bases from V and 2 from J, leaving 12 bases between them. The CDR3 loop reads CASSWGDNAYNSPLHF. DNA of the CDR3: TGCGCCAGCAGCTGGGGCGACAATGCCTATAATTCACCCCTCCACTTT.

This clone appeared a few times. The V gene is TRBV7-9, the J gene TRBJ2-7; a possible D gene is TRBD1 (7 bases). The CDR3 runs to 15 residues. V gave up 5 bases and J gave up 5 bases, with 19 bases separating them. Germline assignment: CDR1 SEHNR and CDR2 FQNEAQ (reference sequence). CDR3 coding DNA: TGTGCCAGCAGCGACGTGACAGGGAGGAGGGACGAGCAGTACTTC. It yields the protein CASSDVTGRRDEQYF. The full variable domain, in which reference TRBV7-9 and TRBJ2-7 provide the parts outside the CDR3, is DTGVSQNPRHKITKRGQNVTFRCDPISEHNRLYWYRQTLGQGPEFLTYFQNEAQLEKSRLLSDRFSAERPKGSFSTLEIQRTEQGDSAMYLCASSDVTGRRDEQYFGPGTRLTVT.

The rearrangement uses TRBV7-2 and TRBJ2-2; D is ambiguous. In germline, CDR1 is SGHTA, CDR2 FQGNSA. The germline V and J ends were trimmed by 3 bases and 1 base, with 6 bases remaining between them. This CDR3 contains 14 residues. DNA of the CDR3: TGTGCCAGCAGCTTTTCCCAGAACACCGGGGAGCTGTTTTTT. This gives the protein CASSFSQNTGELFF.